This TCR beta chain was recorded in a study of PD-L1 blockade in urothelial cancer. The table came from immunoSEQ multiplex PCR; TCRdb's copy has only in-frame clones and leaves some out. The data show about 55,000 clones, approximately 81% seen once. Sample time point: pretreatment peripheral blood. CDR3 length: 14 residues. Germline lookup yields CDR1 SEHNR and CDR2 FQNEAQ (reference sequence). With 3 bases clipped from V and 4 bases from J, the junction kept 4 bases outside the gene matches. Sequencing used PBMCs, obtained around atezolizumab (anti-PD-L1) treatment. The chain has TRBV7-9 and TRBJ1-1, with TRBD1 identical over 8 bases. The TCR was taken from a man in his 70s with urothelial cancer. CDR3 nucleotides: TGTGCCAGCAGCTTTGGACAGGGAGGCACTGAAGCTTTCTTT. Amino acid sequence: CASSFGQGGTEAFF.